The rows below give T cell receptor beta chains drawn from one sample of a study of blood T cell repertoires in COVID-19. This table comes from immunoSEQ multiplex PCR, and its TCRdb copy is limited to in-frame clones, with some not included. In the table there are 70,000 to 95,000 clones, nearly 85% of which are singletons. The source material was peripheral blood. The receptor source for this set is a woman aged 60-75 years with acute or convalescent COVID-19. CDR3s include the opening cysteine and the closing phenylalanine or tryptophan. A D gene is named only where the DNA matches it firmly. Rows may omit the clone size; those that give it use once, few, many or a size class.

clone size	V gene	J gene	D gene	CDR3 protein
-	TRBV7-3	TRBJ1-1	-	CASSPTSTGTEAFF
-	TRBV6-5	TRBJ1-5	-	CASRRLDSNQPQHF
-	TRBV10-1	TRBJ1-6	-	CARTPGHPLSYNSPLHF
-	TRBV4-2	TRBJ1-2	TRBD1	CASSQYRGDYGYTF
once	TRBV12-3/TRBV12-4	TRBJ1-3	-	CASEQFSGNTIYF
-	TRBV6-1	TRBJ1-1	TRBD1	CASSETYHRGNTEAFF
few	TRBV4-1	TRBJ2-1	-	CASSQDSGITNEQFF
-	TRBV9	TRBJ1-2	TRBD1	CASSLSGTDYGYTF
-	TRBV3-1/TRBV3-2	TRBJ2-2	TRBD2	CASSQDPTSAGELFF
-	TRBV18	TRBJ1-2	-	CASSRPDRSYGYTF
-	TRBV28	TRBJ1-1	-	CASSLGRSFLGTGGFF
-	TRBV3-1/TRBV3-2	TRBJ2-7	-	CASSQLTGTHEQYF
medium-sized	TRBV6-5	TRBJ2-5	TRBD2	CASRRGTSGAETQYF
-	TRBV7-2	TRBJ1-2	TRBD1	CASSPDRGGYGYTF
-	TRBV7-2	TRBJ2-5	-	CASRTGHSLETQYF
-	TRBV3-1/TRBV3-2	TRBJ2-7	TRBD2	CASSQVGSGVSYEQYF
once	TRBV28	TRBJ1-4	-	CASSRRADEKLFF
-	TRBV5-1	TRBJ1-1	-	CASSSRQPNTEAFF
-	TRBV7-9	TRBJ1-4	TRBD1	CASSRDSSTNEKLFF
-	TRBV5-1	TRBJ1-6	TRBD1	CASSVDRAGSPLHF
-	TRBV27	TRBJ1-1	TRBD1	CASRGTGMNTEAFF
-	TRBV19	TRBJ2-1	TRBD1	CASSRDRVPSSYNEQFF
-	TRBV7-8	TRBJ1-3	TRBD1	CASSLDRGQGNTIYF
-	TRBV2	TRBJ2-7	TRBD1	CAGKRQGAGEQYF
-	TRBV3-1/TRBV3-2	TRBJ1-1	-	CASSQTSGQKAFF
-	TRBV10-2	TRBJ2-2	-	CASSDPSGFNGELFF
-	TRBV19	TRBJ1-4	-	CASSNREGEKLFF
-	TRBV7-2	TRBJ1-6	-	CASSLDSPLHF
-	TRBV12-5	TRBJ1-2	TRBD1	CASGDRVGGYTF
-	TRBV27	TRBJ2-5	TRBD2	CASSLTSGRETQYF
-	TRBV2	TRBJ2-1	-	CASSDESYNEQFF
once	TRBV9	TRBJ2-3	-	CASKPGGNTDTQYF